These 9 T cell receptor beta chains originate from one sample sequenced in a study of T cell changes during pregnancy in multiple sclerosis. Clones were read by immunoSEQ multiplex PCR, and TCRdb kept only the in-frame ones, dropping some. The table includes under 65,000 clones, around 94% detected once. Material: CD8+ T cells from peripheral blood mononuclear cells, obtained after pregnancy. These receptor sequences come from a female donor with multiple sclerosis, enrolled in a pregnancy study.

The genes are TRBV27 and TRBJ2-2; 14 positions match TRBD2. Germline V gene data show CDR1 as MNHEY and CDR2 as SMNVEV (reference sequence). The V and J ends lost 5 bases and 7 bases, in that order; junction bases with no gene match: 6. CDR3 length equals 16 residues. The CDR3 here is CASSPTGLAGVGELFF. Here the CDR3 DNA reads TGTGCCAGCAGTCCGACGGGACTAGCGGGAGTCGGGGAGCTGTTTTTT.

This clone was picked up one time. This chain links TRBV29-1 with TRBJ2-7; the D gene is possibly TRBD2 (6 bases). V gave up 3 bases and J gave up 4 bases, with 16 bases separating them. The CDR3 has 14 residues. CDR1 and CDR2 (germline): SQVTM, ANQGSEA. CDR3 sequence: CSVEPTGSGYEQYF. CDR3 in DNA: TGCAGCGTTGAGCCGACCGGGAGTGGATACGAGCAGTACTTC.

The V call is TRBV27, the J call TRBJ1-1; D call uncertain. V lost 8 bases, J lost 0 bases, and 13 bases lay in between. CDR1 and CDR2 from the germline V gene are MNHEY and SMNVEV (reference sequence). This CDR3 is 14 amino acids long. CDR3 amino acids: CASPEKSLNTEAFF. In nucleotides, the CDR3 is TGTGCCAGCCCAGAAAAGTCACTGAACACTGAAGCTTTCTTT.

This clone is a singleton in its sample. V is TRBV5-1 and J is TRBJ1-4; tentatively, D is TRBD1 (6 bases). Germline V gene data show CDR1 as SGHRS and CDR2 as YFSETQ. The V end was cut by 4 bases, the J end by 11 bases, with 21 bases between. The CDR3 is made up of 15 amino acids. CDR3 coding DNA: TGCGCCAGCAGCCCCGAAACCCGGACAGACGGGAAACTGTTTTTT. Residues: CASSPETRTDGKLFF.

The V gene is TRBV28, the J gene TRBJ2-5; 7 bases map to TRBD1. Trimming cost V 5 bases and J 2 bases; bases outside gene matches: 11. Germline V gives CDR1 MDHEN, CDR2 SYDVKM. The CDR3 length is 16 residues. The CDR3 loop is CASSQGVRARQETQYF. The CDR3 nucleotides read TGTGCCAGCAGTCAGGGGGTACGAGCCAGACAAGAGACCCAGTACTTC.

The chain is built from TRBV29-1 and TRBJ2-3; 11 bases agree with TRBD2. The CDR3 runs to 23 residues. The germline V gene has CDR1 SQVTM and CDR2 ANQGSEA. V trimming: 3 bases; J trimming: 6 bases; junction bases outside the gene matches: 32. The CDR3 sequence: CSVDSVGGPMTSGTHYHRDTQYF. The CDR3 DNA reads as TGCAGCGTTGATAGCGTAGGTGGCCCTATGACTAGCGGGACTCACTACCACCGGGATACGCAGTATTTT.

The rearrangement uses TRBV27 and TRBJ1-2; 7 nucleotides match TRBD1. Germline CDR1 reads MNHEY; CDR2 reads SMNVEV (reference sequence). The length of the CDR3 is 16 residues. V shed 4 bases, J shed 4 bases, and the junction held 12 bases outside the gene matches. DNA of the CDR3: TGTGCCAGCAGTTCCCTTCGAAGCGCAGGGGGCTATGGCTACACCTTC. This codes for CASSSLRSAGGYGYTF.

This chain joins TRBV14 and TRBJ2-3, with D perhaps matching TRBD2 (6 bases). The V gene lost 4 bases and the J gene lost 3 bases, with 14 bases spanning the gap. The CDR3 runs to 15 residues. Looked up from germline, CDR1 is SGHDN and CDR2 is FVKESK. The CDR3 DNA reads TGTGCCAGCAGCCTCGGACTACTTATAACAGATACGCAGTATTTT. It specifies CASSLGLLITDTQYF.

The V and J genes are TRBV4-3 and TRBJ2-5; 8 bases match TRBD2. CDR1 LGHNA and CDR2 YSLEER come from the germline V gene. V lost 3 bases and J lost 1; bases outside the gene matches: 10. CDR3 length: 17 amino acids. This chain's CDR3 is CASSHVAGSGVQETQYF. The CDR3 DNA sequence: TGCGCCAGCAGCCACGTTGCGGGTAGCGGGGTCCAAGAGACCCAGTACTTC.